The 15 T cell receptor beta chains below come from one sample, sequenced in a study of cytomegalovirus exposure and HLA in healthy donors. 60 Vbeta and 13 Jbeta primers were used in PCR. Assay used: immunoSEQ multiplex PCR; TCRdb lists only in-frame clones, some missing. The table includes more than 110,000 clones, roughly 10% detected once. Input material: PBMCs. The receptors shown here come from a man in his fifties in good health and CMV-seronegative.

The CDR3 sequence is CASSPGGAGANVLTF. CDR3 sequence (DNA): TGTGCCAGCAGCCCAGGGGGCGCTGGGGCCAACGTCCTGACTTTC. This chain links TRBV7-9 with TRBJ2-6; TRBD1 aligns across 8 bases. The V and J ends lost 5 bases and 2 bases, in that order; junction bases with no gene match: 2. The CDR3 length is 15 residues. CDR1 and CDR2 (germline): SEHNR, FQNEAQ (reference sequence).

This chain uses TRBV6-1 with TRBJ2-7; 11 bases fit TRBD2. V lost 0 bases, J lost 2 bases, and 6 bases stayed unmatched. CDR3 length: 17 amino acids. Germline-derived CDR1 and CDR2 are MNHNS and SASEGT. CDR3 sequence reads: CASSEAGLAGRTYEQYF. The CDR3 nucleotides read TGTGCCAGCAGTGAAGCCGGACTAGCGGGTAGGACCTACGAGCAGTACTTC.

This chain joins TRBV7-3 and TRBJ2-2; maybe TRBD1 (6 bases). Germline CDR1 SGHTA, CDR2 FQGTGA. The CDR3 covers 14 residues. The V end lost 2 bases, the J end lost 7 bases, and 11 bases lay between the germline ends. Here the CDR3 DNA reads TGTGCCAGCAGCTTAGCGACCAGGGGCGGGGAGCTGTTTTTT. It translates to CASSLATRGGELFF. The full variable domain, in which reference TRBV7-3 and TRBJ2-2 provide the parts outside the CDR3, is GAGVSQTPSNKVTEKGKYVELRCDPISGHTALYWYRQSLGQGPEFLIYFQGTGAADDSGLPNDRFFAVRPEGSVSTLKIQRTERGDSAVYLCASSLATRGGELFFGEGSRLTVL.

This clone has just a few counts. CDR3 region: CASSEWVRYYGYTF. The CDR3 DNA reads TGTGCCAGCAGTGAATGGGTGAGGTACTATGGCTACACCTTC. The V and J genes are TRBV25-1 and TRBJ1-2; D not resolved. V lost 1 base and J lost 3, with 9 bases in between. The CDR3 runs 14 residues. The germline CDR1 and CDR2 sequences are MGHDK and SYGVNS.

The chain uses TRBV6-6 and TRBJ1-1; no clear D. The germline CDR1 and CDR2 sequences are MNHNY and SVGAGI (reference sequence). V lost 8 bases and J 1 base, leaving 11 bases between the germline ends. This CDR3 comprises 13 residues. The CDR3 loop is CASQSHWNTEAFF. CDR3 DNA: TGTGCCAGCCAATCTCACTGGAACACTGAAGCTTTCTTT.

The chain joins TRBV29-1 to TRBJ1-3; no definite D call. This CDR3 has 12 amino acids. Trimming cost V 5 bases and J 0 bases, with 5 bases left between them. The germline CDR1 and CDR2 sequences are SQVTM and ANQGSEA. The CDR3 DNA sequence: TGCAGCGTTTTGCGCTCTGGAAACACCATATATTTT. Encoded protein: CSVLRSGNTIYF.

The J gene is TRBJ2-3, the V gene TRBV7-3; perhaps TRBD2 as D (6 bases). This CDR3 contains 18 residues. CDR1 and CDR2 from the germline V gene are SGHTA and FQGTGA. V gave up 4 bases and J gave up 2 bases, with 22 bases separating them. CDR3 sequence (DNA): TGTGCCAGCAGCTCGGGACTGAGAACCCAACTCGACACAGATACGCAGTATTTT. Amino acids: CASSSGLRTQLDTDTQYF. The variable domain in full, completed from reference TRBV7-3 and TRBJ2-3, reads GAGVSQTPSNKVTEKGKYVELRCDPISGHTALYWYRQSLGQGPEFLIYFQGTGAADDSGLPNDRFFAVRPEGSVSTLKIQRTERGDSAVYLCASSSGLRTQLDTDTQYFGPGTRLTVL.

The rearrangement links TRBV6-1 to TRBJ1-6, with D possibly matching TRBD1 (5 bases). Germline lookup yields CDR1 MNHNS and CDR2 SASEGT. This CDR3 is 15 amino acids long. The V end was cut by 0 bases, the J end by 8 bases, with 11 bases between. In DNA, the CDR3 is TGTGCCAGCAGTGAAGCTAGGGCAGGGTATTCACCCCTCCACTTT. This codes for CASSEARAGYSPLHF.

This clone was seen more than once but under ten times. This chain connects TRBV11-2 to TRBJ2-5, with 8 bases aligning to TRBD2. This CDR3 contains 15 residues. The V and J ends lost 1 base and 3 bases, in that order; junction bases with no gene match: 4. CDR1 SGHAT and CDR2 FQNNGV come from the germline V gene. CDR3 region: CASSLGGGGKETQYF. For the CDR3, the DNA is TGTGCCAGCAGCTTAGGCGGCGGGGGGAAAGAGACCCAGTACTTC. Filled out from reference TRBV11-2 and TRBJ2-5, the complete variable domain reads EAGVAQSPRYKIIEKRQSVAFWCNPISGHATLYWYQQILGQGPKLLIQFQNNGVVDDSQLPKDRFSAERLKGVDSTLKIQPAKLEDSAVYLCASSLGGGGKETQYFGPGTRLLVL.

This clone was counted between two and nine times. This chain uses TRBV6-6 with TRBJ1-4; D is possibly TRBD1 (5 bases). Per the germline V gene, CDR1 is MNHNY and CDR2 is SVGAGI (reference sequence). This CDR3 spans 16 amino acids. V gave up 6 bases and J gave up 8 bases, with 22 bases separating them. In DNA form, the CDR3 reads TGTGCCAGCAGGGGGGAGCGGGCCTCGACGAAGGAAAAACTGTTTTTT. Translated, it gives CASRGERASTKEKLFF.

This clone has only a few counts. The chain couples TRBV5-4 to TRBJ2-7, with TRBD2 matching over 7 bases. The CDR3 extends over 15 amino acids. The V gene's germline CDR1 is SGHNT and CDR2 YYREEE (reference sequence). With 4 bases clipped from V and 0 bases from J, the junction kept 7 bases outside the gene matches. The CDR3 sequence: CASSPRGDYSYEQYF. For the CDR3, the DNA is TGTGCCAGCAGCCCTCGGGGGGACTACTCCTACGAGCAGTACTTC.

This chain joins TRBV14 and TRBJ1-1; 7 bases fit TRBD1. The CDR3 length is 13 residues. With 6 bases clipped from V and 3 bases from J, the junction kept 4 bases outside the gene matches. Germline assignment: CDR1 SGHDN and CDR2 FVKESK. The CDR3, as DNA: TGTGCCAGCAGTCTCACAGGGGACACTGAAGCTTTCTTT. It codes for CASSLTGDTEAFF.

The chain couples TRBV29-1 to TRBJ2-7; TRBD1 matches 8 bases. The CDR3 length is 13 residues. Germline V lookup: CDR1 SQVTM, CDR2 ANQGSEA. The J segment lost 6 bases and the V segment lost 4 bases, leaving 8 bases of the junction unmatched. The DNA of the CDR3 is TGCAGCGTTGTCCTGACAGGGGACCGCGAGCAGTACTTC. Protein: CSVVLTGDREQYF.

CDR3 nucleotides: TGTGCCTGGAGTAGGGAGCGGGGGACGGAAGATACGCAGTATTTT. Protein sequence: CAWSRERGTEDTQYF. The chain uses TRBV30 and TRBJ2-3; 8 bases map to TRBD2. The V gene end was trimmed by 2 bases and the J gene end by 5 bases; junction bases not matched to a gene: 9. The CDR3 consists of 15 residues. Germline CDR1 GTSNPN, CDR2 SVGIG (reference sequence).

This clone was counted only a few times. The chain is built from TRBV2 and TRBJ1-6; 7 nucleotides align to TRBD1. V lost 1 base, J lost 7 bases, and 4 bases stayed unmatched. CDR1 SNHLY and CDR2 FYNNEI come from the germline V gene. This CDR3 comprises 15 residues. CDR3: CASSEEQGYNSPLHF. CDR3 nucleotides: TGTGCCAGCAGTGAAGAACAGGGGTACAATTCACCCCTCCACTTT.